Listed below are T cell receptor beta chains from one sample, sequenced in a study of blood T cells in healthy people across ages. TCRdb analysed the 5' RACE reads with MiXCR anew, one entry per CDR3 protein. Among approximately 760,000 distinct CDR3 sequences listed, 20% to 25% were seen once. This sample also appeared in a second study, on T cells of mothers and their children.

The sequencing input was blood. Source of these receptors: a boy aged 5-17 years in good health. Each CDR3 is given with its conserved first and last residue. Fields, in order: J gene, D gene, V gene, clone size, CDR3 protein, CDR3 DNA. D genes are given only for firm matches. Where a row states a size, it is once, few, many or the class of an expanded clone; other rows omit it.

J gene: TRBJ2-3; D gene: .; V gene: TRBV9; clone size: .; CDR3 protein: CASSERVTSTDTQYF; CDR3 DNA: TGTGCCAGCAGCGAGCGGGTTACTAGCACAGATACGCAGTATTTT
J gene: TRBJ2-1; D gene: TRBD2; V gene: TRBV2; clone size: .; CDR3 protein: CASGERGGETNEQFF; CDR3 DNA: TGTGCCAGCGGAGAGCGGGGGGGAGAAACGAATGAGCAGTTCTTC
J gene: TRBJ1-2; D gene: .; V gene: TRBV20-1; clone size: few; CDR3 protein: CSAGFYGYTF; CDR3 DNA: TGCAGTGCTGGGTTCTATGGCTACACCTTC
J gene: TRBJ2-5; D gene: .; V gene: TRBV3-1; clone size: .; CDR3 protein: CASSQDLLVSFF; CDR3 DNA: TGTGCCAGCAGCCAAGATCTCCTAGTGTCGTTCTTC
J gene: TRBJ2-7; D gene: TRBD2; V gene: TRBV4-2; clone size: once; CDR3 protein: CASSHYPGLAGDGYEQYF; CDR3 DNA: TGTGCCAGCAGCCATTATCCGGGACTAGCGGGAGATGGTTACGAGCAGTACTTC
J gene: TRBJ1-4; D gene: .; V gene: TRBV7-9; clone size: .; CDR3 protein: CASSLTGSTNEKLFF; CDR3 DNA: TGTGCCAGCAGCCTCACTGGGTCGACTAATGAAAAACTGTTTTTT
J gene: TRBJ1-4; D gene: .; V gene: TRBV4-3; clone size: .; CDR3 protein: CASSYLTATNEKLFF; CDR3 DNA: TGCGCCAGCAGCTACCTGACAGCAACTAATGAAAAACTGTTTTTT
J gene: TRBJ1-1; D gene: .; V gene: TRBV7-9; clone size: few; CDR3 protein: CASRRLKGGLGEAFF; CDR3 DNA: TGTGCCAGCAGACGACTCAAGGGTGGTTTGGGTGAAGCTTTCTTT
J gene: TRBJ2-2; D gene: TRBD1; V gene: TRBV12-3/TRBV12-4; clone size: .; CDR3 protein: CASSFPTGSVSNTGELFF; CDR3 DNA: TGTGCCAGCAGTTTCCCGACAGGGTCCGTATCGAACACCGGGGAGCTGTTTTTT
J gene: TRBJ2-5; D gene: TRBD1; V gene: TRBV5-1; clone size: few; CDR3 protein: CASSAGTGGKETQYF; CDR3 DNA: TGCGCCAGCAGCGCGGGGACAGGGGGTAAAGAGACCCAGTACTTC
J gene: TRBJ2-5; D gene: TRBD2; V gene: TRBV11-3; clone size: .; CDR3 protein: CASSYRWTSGNQETQYF; CDR3 DNA: TGTGCCAGCAGCTACCGCTGGACTAGCGGGAACCAAGAGACCCAGTACTTC
J gene: TRBJ2-1; D gene: TRBD2; V gene: TRBV6-1; clone size: .; CDR3 protein: CASSASGVYNNEQFF; CDR3 DNA: TGTGCCAGCAGTGCTAGCGGGGTGTATAACAATGAGCAGTTCTTC
J gene: TRBJ2-3; D gene: TRBD2; V gene: TRBV9; clone size: few; CDR3 protein: CASSVAGDYTDTQYF; CDR3 DNA: TGTGCCAGCAGCGTTGCGGGGGACTACACAGATACGCAGTATTTT
J gene: TRBJ1-1; D gene: TRBD1; V gene: TRBV29-1; clone size: .; CDR3 protein: CSGKTGGAEAFF; CDR3 DNA: TGCAGCGGTAAGACAGGGGGAGCTGAAGCTTTCTTT
J gene: TRBJ2-4; D gene: TRBD2; V gene: TRBV5-6; clone size: .; CDR3 protein: CASSSPRGGQNIQYF; CDR3 DNA: TGTGCCAGCAGCTCCCCTCGCGGGGGGCAAAACATTCAGTACTTC
J gene: TRBJ2-5; D gene: .; V gene: TRBV12-3/TRBV12-4; clone size: once; CDR3 protein: CASSPNPRGHMGETQYF; CDR3 DNA: TGTGCCAGCAGTCCAAACCCCCGGGGCCACATGGGGGAGACCCAGTACTTC
J gene: TRBJ2-1; D gene: .; V gene: TRBV7-2; clone size: .; CDR3 protein: CASSPRVALSSYNEQFF; CDR3 DNA: TGTGCCAGCAGCCCGCGAGTAGCGCTTAGCTCCTACAATGAGCAGTTCTTC
J gene: TRBJ2-7; D gene: .; V gene: TRBV28; clone size: .; CDR3 protein: CASSLGMSPSEQYF; CDR3 DNA: TGTGCCAGCAGTTTGGGGATGTCGCCTTCCGAGCAGTACTTC
J gene: TRBJ2-3; D gene: .; V gene: TRBV29-1; clone size: .; CDR3 protein: CSVSSRGGTDTQYF; CDR3 DNA: TGCAGCGTATCTTCTCGGGGCGGCACAGATACGCAGTATTTT
J gene: TRBJ2-4; D gene: TRBD2; V gene: TRBV28; clone size: few; CDR3 protein: CASSILFGTSGRTKNIQYF; CDR3 DNA: TGTGCCAGTTCCATATTGTTCGGGACTAGCGGGAGAACCAAAAACATTCAGTACTTC
J gene: TRBJ2-5; D gene: .; V gene: TRBV5-5; clone size: few; CDR3 protein: CASSPPYSQETQYF; CDR3 DNA: TGTGCCAGCAGCCCCCCTTACAGTCAAGAGACCCAGTACTTC
J gene: TRBJ2-4; D gene: TRBD1; V gene: TRBV29-1; clone size: few; CDR3 protein: CGVARGRGPENIQYF; CDR3 DNA: TGCGGCGTTGCGCGGGGCAGGGGGCCCGAAAACATTCAGTACTTC
J gene: TRBJ2-7; D gene: TRBD1; V gene: TRBV9; clone size: .; CDR3 protein: CASSVNTGDRYEQYF; CDR3 DNA: TGTGCCAGCAGCGTTAATACAGGGGATCGTTACGAGCAGTACTTC
J gene: TRBJ2-1; D gene: TRBD2; V gene: TRBV7-2; clone size: few; CDR3 protein: CASSPSGQPYNEQFF; CDR3 DNA: TGTGCCAGCAGCCCTAGCGGTCAACCCTACAATGAGCAGTTCTTC
J gene: TRBJ1-6; D gene: .; V gene: TRBV28; clone size: .; CDR3 protein: CASSVSQGVGHSPLHF; CDR3 DNA: TGTGCCAGCAGTGTTTCACAGGGCGTTGGCCATTCACCCCTCCACTTT
J gene: TRBJ2-3; D gene: TRBD2; V gene: TRBV20-1; clone size: .; CDR3 protein: CSATPPGLAGADTQYF; CDR3 DNA: TGCAGTGCTACCCCTCCGGGGCTAGCGGGGGCAGATACGCAGTATTTT
J gene: TRBJ2-7; D gene: .; V gene: TRBV5-1; clone size: .; CDR3 protein: CASRTASSYEQYF; CDR3 DNA: TGCGCCAGCAGAACGGCGAGCTCCTACGAGCAGTACTTC
J gene: TRBJ2-5; D gene: .; V gene: TRBV5-1; clone size: few; CDR3 protein: CASSPSRGDQETQYF; CDR3 DNA: TGCGCCAGCAGCCCCAGTAGGGGTGACCAAGAGACCCAGTACTTC
J gene: TRBJ2-7; D gene: TRBD1; V gene: TRBV29-1; clone size: .; CDR3 protein: CSVRTGQSYEQYF; CDR3 DNA: TGCAGCGTTCGGACGGGACAGTCCTACGAGCAGTACTTC
J gene: TRBJ2-2; D gene: .; V gene: TRBV10-3; clone size: few; CDR3 protein: CAINSQIKAGELFF; CDR3 DNA: TGTGCCATCAACAGCCAAATTAAGGCCGGGGAGCTGTTTTTT
J gene: TRBJ2-2; D gene: .; V gene: TRBV28; clone size: few; CDR3 protein: CASSLIGGAGTGELFF; CDR3 DNA: TGTGCCAGCAGTTTAATCGGGGGCGCGGGCACCGGGGAGCTGTTTTTT
J gene: TRBJ2-3; D gene: .; V gene: TRBV7-9; clone size: .; CDR3 protein: CASSSSSALTDAQYF; CDR3 DNA: TGTGCCAGCAGCTCCTCTAGCGCCCTCACAGATGCGCAGTATTTT
J gene: TRBJ2-3; D gene: TRBD2; V gene: TRBV7-3; clone size: .; CDR3 protein: CAGSLSGLAGTDTQYF; CDR3 DNA: TGTGCCGGCAGCTTATCCGGACTAGCGGGCACAGATACGCAGTATTTT
J gene: TRBJ2-1; D gene: TRBD2; V gene: TRBV7-9; clone size: .; CDR3 protein: CASSAREGNLAGGSEQFF; CDR3 DNA: TGTGCCAGCTCCGCCCGGGAGGGTAACCTAGCGGGGGGGTCGGAGCAGTTCTTC
J gene: TRBJ2-4; D gene: .; V gene: TRBV12-3/TRBV12-4; clone size: many; CDR3 protein: CASGVQNIQYF; CDR3 DNA: TGTGCCAGCGGGGTTCAAAACATTCAGTACTTC
J gene: TRBJ2-4; D gene: TRBD1; V gene: TRBV29-1; clone size: .; CDR3 protein: CSVSVGQGAVKNIQYF; CDR3 DNA: TGCAGCGTTTCCGTTGGTCAGGGGGCCGTCAAAAACATTCAGTACTTC
J gene: TRBJ2-5; D gene: .; V gene: TRBV19; clone size: few; CDR3 protein: CASSISGRETQYF; CDR3 DNA: TGTGCCAGTAGTATTAGTGGAAGGGAGACCCAGTACTTC
J gene: TRBJ2-7; D gene: .; V gene: TRBV6-5; clone size: few; CDR3 protein: CASSYSIIGTVYEQYF; CDR3 DNA: TGTGCCAGCAGTTACTCGATAATCGGTACAGTCTACGAGCAGTACTTC
J gene: TRBJ1-2; D gene: .; V gene: TRBV24-1; clone size: .; CDR3 protein: CATSDPKAFHYGYTF; CDR3 DNA: TGTGCCACCAGTGACCCGAAGGCGTTTCACTATGGCTACACCTTC
J gene: TRBJ2-5; D gene: .; V gene: TRBV18; clone size: .; CDR3 protein: CASSRSLPPETQYF; CDR3 DNA: TGTGCCAGCTCACGCTCACTACCTCCCGAGACCCAGTACTTC
J gene: TRBJ1-1; D gene: TRBD1; V gene: TRBV2; clone size: few; CDR3 protein: CASSDGTGLNTEAFF; CDR3 DNA: TGTGCCAGCAGTGACGGGACAGGGCTGAACACTGAAGCTTTCTTT